Presented here are 2 T cell receptor beta chains from one specimen sequenced in a study of Siglec-9 on CD8 T cells in melanoma. Assay used: immunoSEQ multiplex PCR; TCRdb lists only in-frame clones, some missing. The sample lists about 36,000 clones; roughly 84% were seen once. The sample taken for sequencing was Siglec-9- CD8+ T cells sorted from blood. The origin of the receptors is a human donor in good health.

This clone is a singleton in its sample. The chain joins TRBV27 to TRBJ2-5; no clear D gene. Germline V gene lookup returns CDR1 MNHEY and CDR2 SMNVEV (reference sequence). The CDR3 sequence is 13 residues long. Trimming stripped 6 bases from V and 2 bases from J, with 10 bases between. The CDR3 sequence is CASSRLRQETQYF. Written as DNA, the CDR3 is TGTGCCAGCAGCCGACTGAGACAAGAGACCCAGTACTTC.

The J gene is TRBJ2-7, the V gene TRBV11-1; D may be TRBD2 (5 bases). Between the trimmed V and J ends, which lost 3 bases and 6 bases, there was a span of 12 bases. CDR3 size: 13 residues. Germline loops: CDR1 SGHAT, CDR2 FQDESV (reference sequence). The CDR3 loop is CASSLASHSEQYF. DNA for the CDR3: TGTGCCAGCAGCTTGGCTAGCCACTCCGAGCAGTACTTC.